This T cell receptor (beta chain) came from a study of blood T cell repertoires in COVID-19. At the level of the study: Material from acute and convalescent COVID-19 was sourced from the United States, Italy and Spain. The cDNA or gDNA used as material had been derived from T cells, B-cell-depleted T cells, or PBMCs.

In the study's own analysis: Estimation of nucleated cell counts relied on the amplification of reference gene primers. Data came from immunoSEQ multiplex PCR; TCRdb stores just in-frame clones and leaves some out. V, J and clone size reflect that table, while D and trimming were determined from the DNA. The top ten hold 10% to 15% of the sample, which has under 200,000 clones, about four fifths seen once. Sequencing input: peripheral blood. The TCR sequence derives from an older man who had recovered from COVID-19.

The CDR3 DNA is TGTGCCAGCAGTTTACAGGGGGACGTGGGCTACACCTTC. Translating it yields CASSLQGDVGYTF. The chain is built from TRBV27 and TRBJ1-2; 7 bases are a match to TRBD1. The CDR3 consists of 13 residues. Germline V CDR1 and CDR2: MNHEY, SMNVEV (reference sequence). The V segment lost 2 bases and the J segment 8 bases; nucleotides outside the gene matches: 5.